The source of this TCR beta chain is a study of shared clonotypes between healthy human individuals. General study points: Represented diversity, genetic and exposure-history alike, was limited by few donors.

Libraries were prepared by immunoSEQ multiplex PCR; TCRdb keeps only in-frame clonotypes and omits some of them. The table includes over a million clones, around 75% detected once. As for this clone: Antigen unknown.

V was clipped by 3 bases and J by 7 bases; unmatched bases: 4. In germline, CDR1 is SGHVS, CDR2 FQNEAQ. This CDR3 is built from 13 residues. This rearrangement joins TRBV7-8 to TRBJ2-5, with 8 bases fitting TRBD2. Sequences were obtained from memory CD4+ T cells sorted from blood. The subset denotes: CD45RA-negative fraction. The sequence derives from a man younger than 35 in good health. CDR3 coding DNA: TGTGCCAGCAGCTTTACTAGCGGCGGGACCCAGTACTTC. It specifies CASSFTSGGTQYF.